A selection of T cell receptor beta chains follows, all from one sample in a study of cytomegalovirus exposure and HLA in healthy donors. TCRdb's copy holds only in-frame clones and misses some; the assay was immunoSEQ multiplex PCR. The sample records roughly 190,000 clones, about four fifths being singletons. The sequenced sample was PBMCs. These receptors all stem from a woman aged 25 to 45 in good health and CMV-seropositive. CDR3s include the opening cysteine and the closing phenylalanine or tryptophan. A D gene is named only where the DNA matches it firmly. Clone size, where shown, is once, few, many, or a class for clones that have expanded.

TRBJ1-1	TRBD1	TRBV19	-	CASSIDTGGGRAFF	TGTGCCAGTAGCATCGATACAGGGGGCGGGAGGGCTTTCTTT
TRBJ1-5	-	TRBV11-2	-	CASSSLDRGQPQHF	TGTGCCAGCAGCTCCTTGGACAGAGGTCAGCCCCAGCATTTT
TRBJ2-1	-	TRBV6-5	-	CASSFGESEQFF	TGTGCCAGCAGTTTCGGGGAAAGTGAGCAGTTCTTC
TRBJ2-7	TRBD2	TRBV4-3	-	CASSQTLAGGPYEQYF	TGCGCCAGCAGCCAGACTCTAGCGGGAGGGCCCTACGAGCAGTACTTC
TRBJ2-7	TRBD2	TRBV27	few	CASSPGLADSSYEQYF	TGTGCCAGCAGTCCGGGACTAGCGGATTCCTCCTACGAGCAGTACTTC
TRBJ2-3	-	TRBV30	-	CAWIASTDTQYF	TGTGCCTGGATAGCTAGCACAGATACGCAGTATTTT
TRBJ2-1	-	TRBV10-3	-	CASRGIPYNEQFF	TGTGCCTCCCGGGGGATACCCTACAATGAGCAGTTCTTC
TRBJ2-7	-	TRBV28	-	CASSPPGGPSYEQYF	TGTGCCAGCAGTCCCCCCGGGGGGCCCTCCTACGAGCAGTACTTC
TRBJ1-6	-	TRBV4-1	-	CASSQGDDNSPLHF	TGCGCCAGCAGCCAAGGAGATGATAATTCACCCCTCCACTTT
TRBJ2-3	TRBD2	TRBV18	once	CASSGTSGTDTQYF	TGTGCCAGCTCAGGGACTAGCGGAACAGATACGCAGTATTTT
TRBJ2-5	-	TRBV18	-	CASSQQSVRTVDIQETQYF	TGTGCCAGCTCACAACAATCTGTGCGGACAGTGGATATCCAAGAGACCCAGTACTTC
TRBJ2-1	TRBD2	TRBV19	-	CATNPGGGITTGFF	TGTGCCACTAACCCGGGCGGGGGAATAACCACGGGTTTCTTC
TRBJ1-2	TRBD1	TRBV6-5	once	CAGSYLAGQYYGYTF	TGTGCCGGCAGTTACTTAGCGGGACAGTACTATGGCTACACCTTC
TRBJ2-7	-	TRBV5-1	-	CASSSIKSGSYEQYF	TGCGCCAGCAGCTCGATAAAAAGCGGTTCCTACGAGCAGTACTTC
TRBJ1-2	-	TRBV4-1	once	CASNPQEASNYGYTF	TGCGCCAGCAACCCCCAGGAGGCCTCTAACTATGGCTACACCTTC
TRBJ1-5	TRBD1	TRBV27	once	CASSLVGQGISNQPQHF	TGTGCCAGCAGTTTAGTGGGACAGGGAATTAGCAATCAGCCCCAGCATTTT
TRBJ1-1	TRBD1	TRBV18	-	CASSPTGGLAFF	TGTGCCAGCTCACCGACAGGGGGCCTGGCTTTCTTT
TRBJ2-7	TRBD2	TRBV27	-	CASRLAGDRYEQYF	TGTGCCAGCAGACTAGCGGGGGATCGCTACGAGCAGTACTTC
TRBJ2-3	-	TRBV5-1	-	CASSLGHRTDTQYF	TGCGCCAGCAGCCTTGGACACCGCACAGATACGCAGTATTTT
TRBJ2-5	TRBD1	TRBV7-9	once	CSSTGTGSIIQTQYF	TGTTCCAGCACAGGGACAGGGAGTATTATACAGACCCAGTACTTC
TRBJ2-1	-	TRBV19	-	CASSPPVGFRVF	TGTGCCAGTAGTCCGCCCGTGGGATTCAGGGTCTTC
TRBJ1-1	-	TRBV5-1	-	CASSRDTNTEAFF	TGCGCCAGCAGCCGGGACACGAACACTGAAGCTTTCTTT
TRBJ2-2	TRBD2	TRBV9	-	CASSPSGTNTGELFF	TGTGCCAGCAGCCCTAGCGGGACGAACACCGGGGAGCTGTTTTTT
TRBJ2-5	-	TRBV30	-	CAWEVDEARETQYF	TGTGCCTGGGAGGTGGATGAGGCCCGGGAGACCCAGTACTTC
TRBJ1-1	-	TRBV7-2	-	CASSLEGGETEAFF	TGTGCCAGCAGCTTAGAGGGAGGTGAAACTGAAGCTTTCTTT
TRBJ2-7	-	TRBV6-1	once	CASSEVATTYEQYF	TGTGCCAGCAGTGAAGTTGCAACAACCTACGAGCAGTACTTC
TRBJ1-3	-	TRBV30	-	CAWSGTAGSENTIYF	TGTGCCTGGAGTGGGACTGCAGGATCCGAAAACACCATATATTTT
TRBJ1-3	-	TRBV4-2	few	CASSQDLPGLKGNTIYF	TGTGCCAGCAGCCAAGATCTACCAGGGCTTAAAGGAAACACCATATATTTT
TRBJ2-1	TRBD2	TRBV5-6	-	CASSGVAGGYNEQFF	TGTGCCAGCAGCGGGGTAGCGGGAGGGTACAATGAGCAGTTCTTC
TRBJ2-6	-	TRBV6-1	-	CASTRGNSGANVLTF	TGTGCCAGCACTAGAGGGAACTCTGGGGCCAACGTCCTGACTTTC
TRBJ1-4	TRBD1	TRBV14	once	CASSHRKGAREKLFF	TGTGCCAGCAGCCATCGAAAGGGGGCGCGTGAAAAACTGTTTTTT
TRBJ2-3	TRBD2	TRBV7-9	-	CASSHSGAGTDTQYF	TGTGCCAGCAGCCATAGCGGGGCGGGGACAGATACGCAGTATTTT
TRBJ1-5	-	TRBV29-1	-	CSVYAGYNQPQHF	TGCAGCGTTTATGCAGGGTACAATCAGCCCCAGCATTTT
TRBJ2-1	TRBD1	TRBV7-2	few	CASSVEPGQGYNEQFF	TGTGCCAGCAGCGTTGAGCCGGGACAGGGGTACAATGAGCAGTTCTTC
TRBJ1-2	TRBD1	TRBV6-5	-	CASSRQGAANYGYTF	TGTGCCAGCAGTCGACAGGGGGCCGCTAACTATGGCTACACCTTC
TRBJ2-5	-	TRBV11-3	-	CASSLLSAGRKETQYF	TGTGCCAGCAGCTTATTATCCGCGGGCAGAAAAGAGACCCAGTACTTC
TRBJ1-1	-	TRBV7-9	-	CSSSHGGAEAFF	TGTTCCAGCAGCCATGGGGGGGCTGAAGCTTTCTTT
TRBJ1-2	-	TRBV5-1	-	CASSLPGGRGYGYTF	TGCGCCAGCAGCTTGCCGGGGGGTAGGGGCTATGGCTACACCTTC
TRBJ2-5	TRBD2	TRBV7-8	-	CASSNGTSGSWDQETQYF	TGTGCCAGCAGCAACGGGACTAGCGGGAGCTGGGACCAAGAGACCCAGTACTTC
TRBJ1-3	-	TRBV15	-	CATSARGRGPSGNTIYF	TGTGCCACCAGCGCGCGCGGGAGAGGCCCCTCTGGAAACACCATATATTTT
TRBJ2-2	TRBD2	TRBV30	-	CAWSALAGAPHTGELFF	TGTGCCTGGAGTGCCCTAGCGGGAGCCCCCCACACCGGGGAGCTGTTTTTT
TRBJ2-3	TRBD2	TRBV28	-	CASSFLREKADTQYF	TGTGCCAGCAGTTTTTTGCGGGAGAAAGCAGATACGCAGTATTTT
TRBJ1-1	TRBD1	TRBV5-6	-	CASSPGQGFYTEAFF	TGTGCCAGCAGCCCCGGACAGGGCTTCTACACTGAAGCTTTCTTT
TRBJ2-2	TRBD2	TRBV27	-	CASSLVAGAGELFF	TGTGCCAGCAGTTTGGTAGCGGGGGCCGGGGAGCTGTTTTTT
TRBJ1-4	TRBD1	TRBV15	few	CATSRALPGQSNEKLFF	TGTGCCACCAGCAGAGCTTTGCCGGGACAGTCTAATGAAAAACTGTTTTTT
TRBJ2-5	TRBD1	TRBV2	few	CARGTGGSETQYF	TGTGCCAGAGGGACAGGGGGCAGTGAGACCCAGTACTTC
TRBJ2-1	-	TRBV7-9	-	CASRRLVYEQFF	TGTGCCAGCAGGCGACTAGTCTATGAGCAGTTCTTC
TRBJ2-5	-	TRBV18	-	CASSTGVTGGTQYF	TGTGCCAGCTCAACCGGAGTAACCGGAGGGACCCAGTACTTC
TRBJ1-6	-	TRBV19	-	CASSILPYNSPLHF	TGTGCCAGTAGTATTCTCCCTTATAATTCACCCCTCCACTTT
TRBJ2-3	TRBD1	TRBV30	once	CAWSVGQGATDTQYF	TGTGCCTGGAGTGTGGGGCAGGGGGCCACAGATACGCAGTATTTT
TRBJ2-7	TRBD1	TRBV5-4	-	CASSVDREWNEQYF	TGTGCCAGCAGCGTGGACAGGGAGTGGAACGAGCAGTACTTC
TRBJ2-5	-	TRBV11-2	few	CASTLEGRDWSLAETQYF	TGTGCCAGCACCCTAGAGGGTCGGGACTGGTCCCTTGCAGAGACCCAGTACTTC